A single sample gave rise to the 19 T cell receptor beta chains below, sequenced in a study of T cells in Graves' hyperthyroidism and ophthalmopathy. Amplification yielded TCR beta CDR3 regions, with RNA transcripts as the source. The HTBI primer set was used in a first-round RT-PCR of the TCR CDR3. MiXCR, run by TCRdb on the multiplex PCR reads, gives a single entry per CDR3 protein. The table shows some 620,000 distinct CDR3 sequences, with about 17% occurring only once. The sample consisted of blood. These receptors originate from a young woman with Graves' hyperthyroidism.

This clonotype was seen more than once but under ten times. V is TRBV6-1 and J is TRBJ2-1, with a weak D call TRBD2 (6 bases). Per germline, CDR1 MNHNS and CDR2 SASEGT. V lost 6 bases, J lost 8 bases, and 23 bases lay in between. The CDR3 sequence is 16 residues long. For the CDR3, the DNA is TGTGCCAGCAGACTCCGGACTGGGAGGATAGGTGATGAGCAGTTCTTC. Protein: CASRLRTGRIGDEQFF.

Many counts were recorded for this clonotype. This chain uses TRBV7-2 with TRBJ1-1, with 8 bases aligning to TRBD1. The trim removed 7 bases at V and 0 bases at J, leaving 16 bases unmatched. Germline V gene lookup returns CDR1 SGHTA and CDR2 FQGNSA. The CDR3 contains 18 residues. CDR3 DNA sequence: TGTGCCAGCACCGGGGGGTCGACAGGGGCCCTTATGAACACTGAAGCTTTCTTT. It encodes CASTGGSTGALMNTEAFF.

This clonotype was counted at least ten times. The genes are TRBV6-2 or TRBV6-3 and TRBJ2-7, with D perhaps TRBD1 (5 bases). V lost 5 bases and J 2 bases, leaving 16 bases between the germline ends. Germline lookup yields CDR1 MNHEY and CDR2 SVGEGT. The CDR3 spans 15 residues. The CDR3 sequence is CASSPLFTTAYEQYF. For the CDR3, the DNA is TGTGCCAGCAGTCCACTCTTTACGACAGCCTACGAGCAGTACTTC.

Remarks on this clonotype: This may be a read error: a much more frequent sequence differs by one nucleotide. The CDR3 DNA reads as TGCAGTGCCCCGTTGACTGGAATAAACGAGCAGTACTTC. It is translated as CSAPLTGINEQYF. The V call is TRBV20-1, the J call TRBJ2-7; no reliable D call. The V gene lost 6 bases and the J gene lost 5 bases, with 17 bases spanning the gap. Germline V gene data show CDR1 as DFQATT and CDR2 as SNEGSKA (reference sequence). CDR3 length: 13 amino acids.

Ten or more counts support this clonotype. The V call is TRBV11-2, the J call TRBJ2-5; the D is unclear. This CDR3 is built from 14 residues. V dropped 1 base and J dropped 5 bases, with 11 bases sitting between them. Germline CDR1 and CDR2: SGHAT and FQNNGV. The CDR3 protein is CASSLAGFGETQYF. CDR3 nucleotides: TGTGCCAGCAGCTTAGCTGGCTTCGGGGAGACCCAGTACTTC.

The chain couples TRBV28 to TRBJ2-7, with D possibly TRBD2 on 6 matching bases. The CDR3 is 16 residues long. V was pared by 6 bases and J by 3 bases, with 21 bases between. Germline assignment: CDR1 MDHEN and CDR2 SYDVKM. The CDR3 reads CASSLGVPGLNYEQYF. The CDR3 bases are TGTGCCAGCAGCTTAGGAGTCCCGGGACTGAACTACGAGCAGTACTTC. Looking up the rest from reference TRBV28 and TRBJ2-7 gives the full variable domain: DVKVTQSSRYLVKRTGEKVFLECVQDMDHENMFWYRQDPGLGLRLIYFSYDVKMKEKGDIPEGYSVSREKKERFSLILESASTNQTSMYLCASSLGVPGLNYEQYFGPGTRLTVT.

This clonotype showed up many times. DNA for the CDR3: TGCAGTGCTAGCCAGGGGAACACTGAAGCTTTCTTT. Protein sequence: CSASQGNTEAFF. The genes are TRBV20-1 and TRBJ1-1; D possibly corresponds to TRBD1 (5 bases). Germline lookup yields CDR1 DFQATT and CDR2 SNEGSKA (reference sequence). CDR3 size: 12 residues. The V gene lost 3 bases and the J gene lost 1 base, with 6 bases spanning the gap.

This clonotype turned up a few times. V usage is TRBV5-1 and J usage is TRBJ2-1, with 8 nucleotides matching TRBD1. CDR1 and CDR2 (germline): SGHRS, YFSETQ. V gave up 4 bases and J gave up 1 base; unmatched junction bases: 4. The CDR3 runs to 15 residues. This CDR3 reads CASSPGGQSYNEQFF. DNA for the CDR3: TGCGCCAGCAGCCCAGGGGGCCAGTCCTACAATGAGCAGTTCTTC.

The gene calls are TRBV25-1 and TRBJ2-1; 10 bases align to TRBD2. The CDR3 spans 16 residues. Germline V lookup: CDR1 MGHDK, CDR2 SYGVNS. V trimming: 8 bases; J trimming: 4 bases; junction bases outside the gene matches: 11. CDR3 nucleotides: TGTGCCAGCGGGAGAGACATAGCGGGAGGTTACAATGAGCAGTTCTTC. As protein: CASGRDIAGGYNEQFF.

This clonotype came up many times. The chain recombines TRBV13 with TRBJ2-7; tentatively, D is TRBD2 (5 bases). Germline CDR1 and CDR2: PRHDT and FYEKMQ (reference sequence). The V gene lost 4 bases and the J gene lost 3 bases, with 13 bases spanning the gap. This CDR3 is built from 14 residues. In DNA, the CDR3 is TGTGCCAGCAGCTCCGGACGGGGATTCTACGAGCAGTACTTC. This sequence encodes CASSSGRGFYEQYF.

This clonotype came up many times. J is TRBJ2-1 and V is TRBV7-3; TRBD1 matches 10 bases. V lost 1 base, J lost 9 bases, and 0 bases stayed unmatched. Per the germline V gene, CDR1 is SGHTA and CDR2 is FQGTGA. This CDR3 comprises 13 residues. The CDR3 nucleotides are TGTGCCAGCAGCTTAAGACAGGGGGCTGAGCAGTTCTTC. This translates into CASSLRQGAEQFF.

The J gene is TRBJ2-2, the V gene TRBV29-1, with D perhaps matching TRBD2 (6 bases). V shed 5 bases and J shed 4 bases, with 14 bases lying between them. CDR3 length: 14 residues. CDR1 is SQVTM and CDR2 is ANQGSEA in the germline V gene. The CDR3 loop is CSVTGLMSTGELFF. CDR3 bases: TGCAGCGTTACGGGACTCATGAGCACCGGGGAGCTGTTTTTT.

This clonotype was picked up many times. The chain carries TRBV5-1 and TRBJ1-4, with D uncertain. The length of the CDR3 is 13 residues. The germline V gene encodes CDR1 SGHRS and CDR2 YFSETQ. Trimming stripped 5 bases from V and 8 bases from J, with 13 bases between. Here the CDR3 DNA reads TGCGCCAGCAGGATGCGGACGACGGAAAAACTGTTTTTT. Its translation: CASRMRTTEKLFF.

This clonotype was counted at least ten times. The J gene is TRBJ1-5, the V gene TRBV2; tentative D call: TRBD1 (6 bases). CDR1 SNHLY and CDR2 FYNNEI come from the germline V gene. The CDR3 totals 14 residues. Trimming took 5 bases from V and 7 from J, leaving 15 bases between them. CDR3 sequence reads: CASSSQGSGQPQHF. CDR3 coding DNA: TGTGCCAGCAGTTCACAGGGTAGTGGACAGCCCCAGCATTTT.

Many counts were recorded for this clonotype. The chain couples TRBV12-3 or TRBV12-4 to TRBJ2-5; no reliable D call. The V and J ends lost 3 bases and 2 bases respectively, with 13 bases between them. The CDR3 length is 15 residues. CDR3 residues: CASSLSWGKQETQYF. CDR3 in DNA: TGTGCCAGCAGTTTGAGCTGGGGAAAACAAGAGACCCAGTACTTC.

The V gene is TRBV4-1, the J gene TRBJ2-7; D may be TRBD2 (5 bases). Trimming left V 1 base short and J 3 bases short, with 10 bases between. The CDR3 is made up of 14 amino acids. Germline values: CDR1 MGHRA, CDR2 YSYEKL. The CDR3 sequence: CASSQVSAVYEQYF. The CDR3 nucleotides read TGCGCCAGCAGCCAAGTCTCAGCGGTCTACGAGCAGTACTTC.

This clonotype has a count of ten or more. CDR3 sequence reads: CASRGGTSGYTF. For the CDR3, the DNA is TGTGCCAGCAGGGGGGGTACTTCTGGCTACACCTTC. The chain combines TRBV12-3 or TRBV12-4 with TRBJ1-2; a weak D match, TRBD1 (5 bases). The CDR3 runs to 12 residues. Between the trimmed V and J ends, which lost 6 bases and 7 bases, there was a span of 12 bases.

The rearrangement links TRBV28 to TRBJ2-7, with TRBD2 identical over 11 bases. The CDR3 has 18 residues. Looked up from germline, CDR1 is MDHEN and CDR2 is SYDVKM. With 3 bases clipped from V and 5 bases from J, the junction kept 15 bases outside the gene matches. As DNA, the CDR3 is TGTGCCAGCAGTTTGAATCTAGCGGGAGGTAGTGGAAGGGACGAGCAGTACTTC. It is translated as CASSLNLAGGSGRDEQYF.

This clonotype was detected ten times or more. The chain couples TRBV11-3 to TRBJ2-7; 8 positions agree with TRBD1. The V gene end was trimmed by 6 bases and the J gene end by 4 bases; junction bases not matched to a gene: 14. This CDR3 comprises 16 residues. The germline CDR1 and CDR2 sequences are SGHNT and YENEEA. This chain's CDR3 is CASSPSTGEGTYEQYF. The CDR3 nucleotides are TGTGCCAGCAGTCCATCGACAGGGGAAGGAACATACGAGCAGTACTTC.